These 8 T cell receptor beta chains were all obtained from the same sample, sequenced in a study of blood T cells in healthy people across ages. Through a sample-barcoded 5' primer and a J-beta primer mix, a second PCR was run for roughly 7 to 11 cycles. TCRdb re-analysed the 5' RACE reads in MiXCR, keeping a single row per CDR3 protein. Among about 1,400,000 distinct CDR3 sequences, roughly 40% were seen once, and the ten largest hold 7.9%. The sample taken for sequencing was blood. These receptors all come from a woman under 30 in good health.

The V call is TRBV5-1, the J call TRBJ1-4, with unresolved D. CDR3 length: 15 amino acids. Deletions cut 4 bases from V and 3 bases from J, with 13 bases between. From germline, CDR1 is SGHRS and CDR2 YFSETQ. CDR3 loop: CASSTSGYPNEKLFF. The CDR3 region has the DNA TGCGCCAGCAGCACCTCGGGGTATCCTAATGAAAAACTGTTTTTT.

CDR3 bases: TGTGCCAGCAGTTCCGCGACAGGGACTAATTCACCCCTCCACTTT. It yields the protein CASSSATGTNSPLHF. The chain combines TRBV6-5 with TRBJ1-6; TRBD1 aligns across 7 bases. Trimming removed 4 bases from V and 6 bases from J; junction bases left unmatched: 6. CDR3 length: 15 residues. Germline CDR1 is MNHEY and CDR2 is SVGAGI.

Note on this clonotype: One end of the junction fails to match germline, which may point to a read error. The V gene is TRBV24-1, the J gene TRBJ1-5; no firm D call. This CDR3 comprises 14 residues. From germline, CDR1 is KGHDR and CDR2 SFDVKD. The CDR3 here is CATGDPLRDQPQHF. CDR3 nucleotide sequence: TGTGCCACCGGTGATCCTCTTCGAGATCAGCCCCAGCATTTT.

The chain joins TRBV3-1 to TRBJ1-2; D not resolved. This CDR3 spans 14 amino acids. V was pared by 4 bases and J by 1 base, with 10 bases between. Germline assignment: CDR1 LGHDT and CDR2 YNNKEL (reference sequence). For the CDR3, the DNA is TGTGCCAGCAGCCCAGGAGGGAATAACTATGGCTACACCTTC. It translates to CASSPGGNNYGYTF.

With respect to this clonotype: A junction boundary mismatches the germline segment, possibly from a read error. This chain joins TRBV20-1 and TRBJ2-1; TRBD2 agrees at 9 bases. This CDR3 has 14 amino acids. The V gene's germline CDR1 is DFQATT and CDR2 SNEGSKA (reference sequence). Here the CDR3 reads CSAWTSEDYDEQFF. As DNA, the CDR3 is TGCAGTGCTTGGACTAGCGAGGACTACGATGAGCAGTTCTTC.

The chain links TRBV2 to TRBJ2-3; 12 positions match TRBD2. The germline gives CDR1 SNHLY, CDR2 FYNNEI. This CDR3 region has 15 residues. Unmatched junction bases numbered 4, after V lost 3 bases and J lost 6 bases. CDR3: CASSETSGRYDTQYF. Here the CDR3 DNA reads TGTGCCAGCAGTGAGACTAGCGGGAGATATGATACGCAGTATTTT.

This clonotype appeared many times. The chain recombines TRBV3-1 with TRBJ2-1; D is unclear. V was cut by 1 base and J by 8 bases, with 12 bases left in between. Germline values: CDR1 LGHDT, CDR2 YNNKEL (reference sequence). CDR3 length: 14 residues. The CDR3 coding sequence is TGTGCCAGCAGCCAAGGGGTTCCTGGGGATGAGCAGTTCTTC. Its translation: CASSQGVPGDEQFF.

This clonotype was seen many times. J is TRBJ1-6 and V is TRBV6-2 or TRBV6-3, with D uncertain. Germline V gene data show CDR1 as MNHEY and CDR2 as SVGEGT. V was shortened by 2 bases and J by 12 bases, with 11 bases between the two germline ends. CDR3 length: 13 amino acids. The DNA for the CDR3 is TGTGCCAGCAGTTACGGACCATCATTACCCCTCCACTTT. Translating it yields CASSYGPSLPLHF.